The present entry profiles one T cell receptor (beta chain) with its context. Its antigen remains unknown. This CDR3 comprises 14 residues. Germline-derived CDR1 and CDR2 are SEHNR and FQNEAQ (reference sequence). The V gene lost 6 bases and the J gene lost 3 bases, with 11 bases spanning the gap. This entry is derived from a study of T-cell memory formation after mild COVID-19. Looking at the study overall: In these data, TCR clusters were largely donor specific.

Constant-segment-primed 5'RACE gave TCR alpha and TCR beta cDNA libraries with sample barcodes and UMIs. MiXCR was run by TCRdb on the 5' RACE reads, yielding one entry per CDR3 protein. The data show about 270,000 distinct CDR3 sequences, about a sixth seen once. General study findings and limits: Second-wave clones with a day 37 peak had unconfirmed SARS-CoV-2 specificity.

The sequence was collected from a man in his late teens or twenties who had mild COVID-19 (a few samples of this study predate the infection). Cell type and time point are not known. This chain links TRBV7-9 with TRBJ2-2; no firm D call. Sequenced input: PBMCs or a T cell subset sorted from them (not recorded which). CDR3 DNA: TGTGCCAGCAGGCTCCTGGAGTACACCGGGGAGCTGTTTTTT. Its protein is CASRLLEYTGELFF.